This T cell receptor (beta chain) was captured in a study of T cell responses to AZD1222 COVID-19 vaccine. Whole-study context: Pooling of second doses given at about 4 or about 12 weeks was done. Study outcomes and limitations: Nearly half of unique spike-specific TCRs reportedly avoided B.1.351 and B.1.1.7 mutated regions. Spike regions recognized by vaccine-associated CD4 TCRs spanned the protein, led by 160-218 and 743-854. Possibly, clonal diversity was underestimated; donors were largely white British and included more females.

Generated by immunoSEQ multiplex PCR, the TCRdb table keeps only in-frame clones and is missing some. Of 100,000 to 150,000 clones in the sample, about 88% were seen once. This CDR3 contains 13 residues. The V gene lost 0 bases and the J gene lost 6 bases, with 9 bases spanning the gap. Germline CDR1 reads SGHTA; CDR2 reads FQGNSA. The count of this clone is one. Antigen specificity is unknown. V gene TRBV7-2 combines with J gene TRBJ2-7; the D gene could be TRBD1 or TRBD2 (5 bases each). The receptor was derived from an adult in good health. Sequenced material: peripheral blood, taken on day 0 of AZD1222 vaccination. The CDR3 here is CASSLALRGEQYF. Here the CDR3 DNA reads TGTGCCAGCAGCTTAGCGTTGAGGGGCGAGCAGTACTTC.